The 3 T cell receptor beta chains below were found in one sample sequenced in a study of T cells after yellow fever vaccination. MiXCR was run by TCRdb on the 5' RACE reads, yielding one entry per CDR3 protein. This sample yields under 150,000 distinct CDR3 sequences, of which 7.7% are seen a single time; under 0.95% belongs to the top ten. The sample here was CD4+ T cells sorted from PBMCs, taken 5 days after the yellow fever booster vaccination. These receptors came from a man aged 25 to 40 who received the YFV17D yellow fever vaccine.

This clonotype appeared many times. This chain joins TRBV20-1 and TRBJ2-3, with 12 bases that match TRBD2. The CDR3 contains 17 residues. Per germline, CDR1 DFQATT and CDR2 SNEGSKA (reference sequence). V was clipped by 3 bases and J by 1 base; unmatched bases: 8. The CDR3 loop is CSASPSGRALRTDTQYF. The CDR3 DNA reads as TGCAGTGCTAGCCCTAGCGGGAGGGCCCTCCGCACAGATACGCAGTATTTT.

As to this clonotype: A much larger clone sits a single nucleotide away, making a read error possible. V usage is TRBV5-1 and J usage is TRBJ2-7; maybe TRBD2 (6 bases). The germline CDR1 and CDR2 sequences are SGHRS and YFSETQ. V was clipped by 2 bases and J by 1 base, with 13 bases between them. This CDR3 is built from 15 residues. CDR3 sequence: CASSLGTSRSYEQYF. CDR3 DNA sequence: TGCGCCAGCAGCTTAGGAACTAGCAGGTCCTACGAGCAGTACTTC.

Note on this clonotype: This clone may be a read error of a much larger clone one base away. The CDR3: CASSYGLDTDSQYF. The CDR3 bases are TGTGCCAGCAGTTACGGGCTCGACACAGATTCGCAGTATTTT. V and J are TRBV6-2 or TRBV6-3 and TRBJ2-3; no firm D call. CDR1 MNHEY and CDR2 SVGEGT come from the germline V gene. CDR3 length equals 14 residues.